The rows below give T cell receptor beta chains drawn from one sample of a study of T-cell memory formation after mild COVID-19. TCRdb used MiXCR to reprocess the 5' RACE reads, holding one entry per CDR3 protein. The repertoire consists of fewer than 500,000 distinct CDR3 sequences, with around 25% occurring once and the leading ten covering roughly an eighth. Input material: PBMCs or a T cell subset sorted from them (not recorded which). The receptors stem from an adult woman who had mild COVID-19 (a few samples of this study predate the infection). Cell type and time point are not known. CDR3s include the opening cysteine and the closing phenylalanine or tryptophan. A D gene is named only where the DNA matches it firmly. Rows give clone size only sometimes, using once, few, many, or a class for an expanded clone.

V,size,D,J,DNA,CDR3
TRBV27,-,TRBD1,TRBJ2-3,TGTGCCAGCACCAGGGGGTCTAGCACAGATACGCAGTATTTT,CASTRGSSTDTQYF
TRBV6-2/TRBV6-3,few,-,TRBJ1-5,TGTGCCAGCAGTTACCCATTCGGAGATGAGGGGACTTATCAGCCCCAGCATTTT,CASSYPFGDEGTYQPQHF
TRBV12-3/TRBV12-4,once,TRBD2,TRBJ2-7,TGTGCCAGCAGTCCACTAGCGGGAGTTGTATACGAGCAGTACTTC,CASSPLAGVVYEQYF
TRBV18,-,TRBD1,TRBJ1-1,TGTGCCAGCTCACCAGAGATGAGACAGGGGAGGGGCACTGAAGCTTTCTTT,CASSPEMRQGRGTEAFF
TRBV7-6,-,TRBD1,TRBJ2-3,TGTGCCAGCAGCTCGGGGACAGGAACCACAGATACGCAGTATTTT,CASSSGTGTTDTQYF
TRBV18,-,-,TRBJ2-7,TGTGCCAGCTCAGCCGGGCCTCAAGGGTCCCACTACGAGCAGTACTTC,CASSAGPQGSHYEQYF
TRBV7-9,-,-,TRBJ1-1,TGTGCCAGCAGCTTAAAATCCGGGAACACTGAAGCTTTCTTT,CASSLKSGNTEAFF
TRBV19,many,-,TRBJ2-1,TGTGCCAGTAGTATAGCGGGGCGGAATGAGCAGTTCTTC,CASSIAGRNEQFF
TRBV12-3/TRBV12-4,few,-,TRBJ2-6,TGTGCCAGCAGAGATCGACAGGGGGCCAACGTCCTGACTTTC,CASRDRQGANVLTF
TRBV27,few,-,TRBJ2-5,TGTGCCAGCAGTTTAAGAGGGGACGCACTCCCGGAGACCCAGTACTTC,CASSLRGDALPETQYF
TRBV6-1,-,-,TRBJ1-2,TGTGCCAGCAGTGGCCCCTCCTATGGCTACACCTTC,CASSGPSYGYTF
TRBV20-1,few,TRBD1,TRBJ2-7,TGCAGTGCCCCGAGTGGGACAGGCTCCTACGAGCAGTACTTC,CSAPSGTGSYEQYF
TRBV4-1,-,-,TRBJ2-1,TGCGCCAGCAGCCAAGTCGGCGCAGGGTTCTACAATGAGCAGTTCTTC,CASSQVGAGFYNEQFF
TRBV5-1,-,TRBD2,TRBJ2-1,TGCGCCAGCAACCTAGCGGAAAGCTCCTACAATGAGCAGTTCTTC,CASNLAESSYNEQFF
TRBV7-2,-,-,TRBJ2-7,TGTGCCAGCAGCTTCCAGGGACCCTACGAGCAGTACTTC,CASSFQGPYEQYF
TRBV4-1,-,-,TRBJ2-5,TGCGCCAGCAGCCAAGACCCAAACAGGGTGGGAGAGACCCAGTACTTC,CASSQDPNRVGETQYF
TRBV9,-,-,TRBJ2-7,TGTGCCAGCAGCGTAGCTGGTGAGACTAGGAACGAGCAGTACTTC,CASSVAGETRNEQYF
TRBV5-8,few,-,TRBJ1-4,TGTGCCAGCAGCTTGGAGTGGGGGAATGAAAAACTGTTTTTT,CASSLEWGNEKLFF
TRBV7-9,-,-,TRBJ2-1,TGTGCCAGCAGCTGGTCTTCCCCCCCCTCCTACAATGAGCAGTTCTTC,CASSWSSPPSYNEQFF
TRBV12-3/TRBV12-4,-,-,TRBJ2-5,TGTGCCAGCCAGGAGAGGGCGACCCCCCCAACGGAGACCCAGTACTTC,CASQERATPPTETQYF
TRBV3-1,-,TRBD1,TRBJ1-1,TGTGCCAGCAGCCCCCGGACAGGCGGTGCTGAAGCTTTCTTT,CASSPRTGGAEAFF
TRBV12-3/TRBV12-4,-,-,TRBJ2-3,TGTGCCAGCAGTTTATGGGTGTTGGGAGATACGCAGTATTTT,CASSLWVLGDTQYF